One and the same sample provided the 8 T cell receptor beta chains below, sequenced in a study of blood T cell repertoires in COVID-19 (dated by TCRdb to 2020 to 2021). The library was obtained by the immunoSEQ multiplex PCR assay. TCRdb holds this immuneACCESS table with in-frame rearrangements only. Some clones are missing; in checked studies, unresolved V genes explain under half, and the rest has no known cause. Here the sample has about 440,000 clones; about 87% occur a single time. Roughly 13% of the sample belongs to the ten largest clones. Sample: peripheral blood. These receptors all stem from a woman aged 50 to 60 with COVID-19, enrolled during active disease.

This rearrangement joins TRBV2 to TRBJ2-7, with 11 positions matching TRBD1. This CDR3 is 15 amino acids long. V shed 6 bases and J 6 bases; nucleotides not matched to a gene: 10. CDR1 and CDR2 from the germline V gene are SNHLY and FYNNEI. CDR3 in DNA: TGTGCCAGCAGGGGACCAAGGACAGGGGGCGGCGAGCAGTACTTC. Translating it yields CASRGPRTGGGEQYF.

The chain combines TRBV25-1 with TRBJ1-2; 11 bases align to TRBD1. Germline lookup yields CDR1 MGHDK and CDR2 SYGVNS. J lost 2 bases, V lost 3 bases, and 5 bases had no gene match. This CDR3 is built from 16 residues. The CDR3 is CASSDARTGGNYGYTF. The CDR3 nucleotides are TGTGCCAGCAGTGATGCCCGGACAGGGGGCAACTATGGCTACACCTTC.

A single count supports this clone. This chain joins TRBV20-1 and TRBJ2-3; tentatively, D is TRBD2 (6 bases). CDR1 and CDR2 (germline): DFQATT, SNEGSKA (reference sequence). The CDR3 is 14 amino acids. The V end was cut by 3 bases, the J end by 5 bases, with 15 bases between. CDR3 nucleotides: TGCAGTGCTAGTAAAGAGGAGGGGCGAGATACGCAGTATTTT. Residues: CSASKEEGRDTQYF.

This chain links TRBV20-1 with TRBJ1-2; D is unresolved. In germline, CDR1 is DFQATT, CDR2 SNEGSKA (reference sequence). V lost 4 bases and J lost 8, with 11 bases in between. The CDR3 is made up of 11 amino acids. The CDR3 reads CSAKRPRGYTF. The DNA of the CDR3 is TGCAGTGCTAAGCGCCCGCGCGGCTACACCTTC.

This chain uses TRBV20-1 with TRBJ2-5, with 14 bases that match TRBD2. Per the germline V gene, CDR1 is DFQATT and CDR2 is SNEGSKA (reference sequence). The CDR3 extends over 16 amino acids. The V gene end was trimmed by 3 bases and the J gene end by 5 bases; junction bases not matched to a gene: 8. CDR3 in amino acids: CSASGGLAGDLETQYF. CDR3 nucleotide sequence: TGCAGTGCTAGTGGGGGACTAGCGGGGGATTTGGAGACCCAGTACTTC.

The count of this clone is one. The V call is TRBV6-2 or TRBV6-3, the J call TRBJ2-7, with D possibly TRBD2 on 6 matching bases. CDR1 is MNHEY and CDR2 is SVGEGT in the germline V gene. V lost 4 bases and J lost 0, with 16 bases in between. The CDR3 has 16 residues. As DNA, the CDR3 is TGTGCCAGCAGTTCCCGGGACTTTGAGAGCTCCTACGAGCAGTACTTC. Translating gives CASSSRDFESSYEQYF.

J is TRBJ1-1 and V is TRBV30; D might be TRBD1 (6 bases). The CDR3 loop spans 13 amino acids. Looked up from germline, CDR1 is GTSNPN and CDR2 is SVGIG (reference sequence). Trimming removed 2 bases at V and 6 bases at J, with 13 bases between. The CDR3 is CAWSPDGGPEAFF. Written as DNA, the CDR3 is TGTGCCTGGAGTCCCGACGGGGGGCCTGAAGCTTTCTTT. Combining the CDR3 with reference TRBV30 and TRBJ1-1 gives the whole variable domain SQTIHQWPATLVQPVGSPLSLECTVEGTSNPNLYWYRQAAGRGLQLLFYSVGIGQISSEVPQNLSASRPQDRQFILSSKKLLLSDSGFYLCAWSPDGGPEAFFGQGTRLTVV.

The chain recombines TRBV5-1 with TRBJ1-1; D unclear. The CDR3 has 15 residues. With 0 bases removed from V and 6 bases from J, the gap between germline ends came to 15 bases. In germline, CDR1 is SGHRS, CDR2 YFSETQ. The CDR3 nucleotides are TGCGCCAGCAGCTTGGCCCTAACGGGTATTTCTGAAGCTTTCTTT. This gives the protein CASSLALTGISEAFF.